One and the same sample provided the 8 T cell receptor beta chains below, sequenced in a study of beta chain features in type 1 diabetes. The entirety of the isolated RNA underwent reverse transcription, so expressed TCRB transcripts were sequenced. The repertoire was sequenced with immunoSEQ multiplex PCR; TCRdb's copy has only in-frame clones and lacks some. This repertoire shows 300,000 to 350,000 clones, around 15% found once; its top ten account for more than 6.5%. Sequenced material: central memory CD4+ T cells from blood. The source is a man aged 25-45 years in good health.

This clone was counted a few times. This chain links TRBV28 with TRBJ2-4; possibly TRBD1 for D (6 bases). This CDR3 region has 16 residues. Germline V gives CDR1 MDHEN, CDR2 SYDVKM. The germline V and J ends were trimmed by 5 bases and 2 bases, with 16 bases remaining between them. CDR3 sequence (DNA): TGTGCCAGCAGTATACTTGACAGGTTCTCCAAAAACATTCAGTACTTC. It is translated as CASSILDRFSKNIQYF.

This chain uses TRBV7-9 with TRBJ2-5; the D is unclear. Germline CDR1 SEHNR, CDR2 FQNEAQ (reference sequence). The V gene lost 5 bases and the J gene lost 2 bases, with 12 bases spanning the gap. The CDR3 runs 14 residues. CDR3 nucleotides: TGTGCCAGCAGCCCCCTCAGCAGACAAGAGACCCAGTACTTC. Translation gives CASSPLSRQETQYF.

There are a few counts of this clone. This chain joins TRBV2 and TRBJ2-7; maybe TRBD1 (5 bases). V lost 3 bases and J lost 5, with 17 bases in between. This CDR3 is built from 15 residues. Germline V gene lookup returns CDR1 SNHLY and CDR2 FYNNEI. CDR3 in DNA: TGTGCCAGCAGTGACACTAATCAGGGCGAAGACGAGCAGTACTTC. Translating gives CASSDTNQGEDEQYF.

This clone was counted only a few times. V is TRBV4-1 and J is TRBJ1-4; 7 nucleotides line up with TRBD1. The CDR3 totals 17 residues. Losses at the gene ends were 4 bases for V and 2 bases for J; bases not matched to a gene: 10. CDR1 and CDR2 (germline): MGHRA, YSYEKL. Here the CDR3 reads CASSPQGGGGTNEKLFF. As DNA, the CDR3 is TGCGCCAGCAGCCCCCAGGGGGGCGGGGGCACTAATGAAAAACTGTTTTTT.

V and J are TRBV5-1 and TRBJ2-2; D is perhaps TRBD1 (6 bases). Germline values: CDR1 SGHRS, CDR2 YFSETQ. Trimming removed 7 bases from V and 1 base from J, with 14 bases in between. There are 15 residues in the CDR3. The CDR3 bases are TGCGCCAGCGGCCCGGGACAACTGAACACCGGGGAGCTGTTTTTT. This translates into CASGPGQLNTGELFF.

This clone was observed a handful of times. The V gene is TRBV19, the J gene TRBJ2-6; tentatively, D is TRBD2 (6 bases). CDR1 is LNHDA and CDR2 is SQIVND in the germline V gene (reference sequence). V was cut by 3 bases and J by 0 bases, with 15 bases left in between. This CDR3 spans 18 amino acids. The CDR3 here is CASSIEGMGGSGANVLTF. CDR3 nucleotides: TGTGCCAGTAGTATTGAGGGGATGGGGGGCTCTGGGGCCAACGTCCTGACTTTC.

This clone was observed a few times. V and J are TRBV29-1 and TRBJ1-2, with D unresolved. In germline, CDR1 is SQVTM, CDR2 ANQGSEA. Between the trimmed V and J ends, which lost 7 bases and 8 bases, there was a span of 23 bases. The CDR3 is 14 residues long. The CDR3 sequence is CSAPTSSRLGGYTF. CDR3 sequence (DNA): TGCAGCGCTCCGACATCATCTCGTTTAGGAGGCTACACCTTC. Full variable domain (rest looked up from reference TRBV29-1 and TRBJ1-2): SAVISQKPSRDICQRGTSLTIQCQVDSQVTMMFWYRQQPGQSLTLIATANQGSEATYESGFVIDKFPISRPNLTFSTLTVSNMSPEDSSIYLCSAPTSSRLGGYTFGSGTRLTVV.

The rearrangement links TRBV30 to TRBJ1-3; no clear D. The V end lost 8 bases, the J end lost 0 bases, and 17 bases lay between the germline ends. Germline V CDR1 and CDR2: GTSNPN, SVGIG (reference sequence). The CDR3 totals 15 residues. The CDR3 reads CAGKATVSSGNTIYF. The DNA of the CDR3 is TGTGCCGGGAAGGCGACCGTCAGCTCTGGAAACACCATATATTTT.